Presented here are 18 T cell receptor beta chains from one specimen sequenced in a study of T-cell memory formation after mild COVID-19 (dated by TCRdb to the early 2020s). Receptor libraries were prepared by 5' RACE. Sequencer: Illumina NovaSeq 6000. The public reads were reanalyzed by TCRdb: fastp trimming at Q25, MiXCR alignment, in-frame beta chains only. Each CDR3 protein gets just one entry, which takes the most common genes and DNA from the rows behind it. A total of 180,000 or so distinct CDR3 sequences appear in this sample, roughly 11% of them only once. Of the sample, 3.5% to 4.5% falls within the top ten clones. Sequencing was carried out using PBMCs or a T cell subset sorted from them (not recorded which). The receptors come from a man younger than 30 who had mild COVID-19 (a few samples of this study predate the infection). The sample titles of this study are shuffled in the database, so cell type and time point are left out; the donor was told from shared clones.

This clonotype was counted only a few times. The chain couples TRBV7-2 to TRBJ1-5; D perhaps matches TRBD1 (5 bases). The V gene lost 4 bases and the J gene lost 6 bases, with 13 bases spanning the gap. CDR1 and CDR2 (germline): SGHTA, FQGNSA. The CDR3 has 14 residues. CDR3 sequence reads: CASSSSSGGQPQHF. Here the CDR3 DNA reads TGTGCCAGCAGCTCCTCATCCGGGGGTCAGCCCCAGCATTTT. Full variable domain (rest looked up from reference TRBV7-2 and TRBJ1-5): GAGVSQSPSNKVTEKGKDVELRCDPISGHTALYWYRQSLGQGLEFLIYFQGNSAPDKSGLPSDRFSAERTGGSVSTLTIQRTQQEDSAVYLCASSSSSGGQPQHFGDGTRLSIL.

The CDR3 bases are TGCAGTGTCCTCATTCGCTCCTACAATGAGCAGTTCTTC. It yields the protein CSVLIRSYNEQFF. The chain combines TRBV20-1 with TRBJ2-1; D unresolved. Germline V lookup: CDR1 DFQATT, CDR2 SNEGSKA (reference sequence). CDR3 length: 13 amino acids. The ends were cut back, 7 bases at V and 0 bases at J, with 10 bases in the middle.

This clonotype was recorded a few times. The chain uses TRBV18 and TRBJ2-1; 7 bases align to TRBD1. Germline V gene lookup returns CDR1 KGHSH and CDR2 LQKENI. V shed 1 base, J shed 0 bases, and the junction held 3 bases outside the gene matches. CDR3 length: 16 residues. The CDR3 sequence is CASSPLSGGSYNEQFF. The CDR3 DNA follows: TGTGCCAGCTCACCACTCTCAGGGGGCTCCTACAATGAGCAGTTCTTC.

This clonotype was seen a few times. The CDR3 here is CASSQRMGGIITENIQYF. The CDR3 DNA sequence: TGCGCCAGCAGCCAACGGATGGGCGGGATAATCACGGAAAACATTCAGTACTTC. J is TRBJ2-4 and V is TRBV4-3, with D possibly TRBD2 on 6 matching bases. The germline V gene has CDR1 LGHNA and CDR2 YSLEER. The CDR3 consists of 18 residues. The V and J ends lost 2 bases and 5 bases respectively, with 22 bases between them.

This clonotype was observed many times. This chain links TRBV2 with TRBJ1-2; unclear D gene. The length of the CDR3 is 12 residues. Germline V gene data show CDR1 as SNHLY and CDR2 as FYNNEI. Between the trimmed V and J ends, which lost 2 bases and 4 bases, there was a span of 5 bases. The CDR3 DNA sequence: TGTGCCAGCAGTGAATCTAGCTATGGCTACACCTTC. Translation: CASSESSYGYTF. The entire variable domain, with the rest obtained from reference TRBV2 and TRBJ1-2, is as follows: EPEVTQTPSHQVTQMGQEVILRCVPISNHLYFYWYRQILGQKVEFLVSFYNNEISEKSEIFDDQFSVERPDGSNFTLKIRSTKLEDSAMYFCASSESSYGYTFGSGTRLTVV.

The chain combines TRBV15 with TRBJ1-2, with TRBD1 matching 9 bases. Germline values: CDR1 LNHNV, CDR2 YYDKDF (reference sequence). V gave up 0 bases and J gave up 4 bases; unmatched junction bases: 3. The CDR3 runs to 15 residues. The CDR3 DNA reads TGTGCCACCAGCAGAGAAACAGGGGGCGGCTATGGCTACACCTTC. Translating it yields CATSRETGGGYGYTF.

This clonotype has only a few counts. The chain recombines TRBV9 with TRBJ1-1; D perhaps matches TRBD1 (5 bases). Germline V gives CDR1 SGDLS, CDR2 YYNGEE. V lost 0 bases and J lost 1, with 7 bases in between. This CDR3 is 14 amino acids long. CDR3 sequence: CASSVGDRNTEAFF. In DNA form, the CDR3 reads TGTGCCAGCAGCGTAGGTGACAGGAACACTGAAGCTTTCTTT.

This chain uses TRBV6-1 with TRBJ1-2; the D is unclear. V was cut by 1 base and J by 3 bases, with 6 bases left in between. CDR3 length: 13 residues. Germline V gene sequence: CDR1 MNHNS, CDR2 SASEGT. CDR3 residues: CASSEESHYGYTF. Here the CDR3 DNA reads TGTGCCAGCAGTGAAGAGTCCCACTATGGCTACACCTTC.

This clonotype showed up just a few times. The chain recombines TRBV20-1 with TRBJ1-1; D remains ambiguous. Trimming pared 0 bases from V and 10 bases from J, leaving 15 bases between. The CDR3 has 13 amino acids. The germline V gene encodes CDR1 DFQATT and CDR2 SNEGSKA (reference sequence). The CDR3 reads CSARDAASNGAFF. The CDR3 nucleotides are TGCAGTGCTAGAGATGCAGCCTCAAACGGAGCTTTCTTT.

This clonotype occurred a few times. The chain employs TRBV5-6 and TRBJ1-1; D may be TRBD1 (6 bases). V lost 3 bases and J 1 base, leaving 16 bases between the germline ends. The V gene's germline CDR1 is SGHDT and CDR2 YYEEEE. The CDR3 runs to 16 residues. CDR3 nucleotide sequence: TGTGCCAGCAGCTGGGGACACCCAAAACAGAACACTGAAGCTTTCTTT. Protein product: CASSWGHPKQNTEAFF.

The chain uses TRBV4-2 and TRBJ2-1; D might be TRBD1 (5 bases). Germline V gene lookup returns CDR1 LGHNA and CDR2 YNFKEQ. Trimming removed 6 bases from V and 8 bases from J, with 14 bases in between. This CDR3 comprises 13 residues. The CDR3 reads CASRPHRSDEQFF. The CDR3 DNA is TGTGCCAGCAGACCCCACAGGTCTGATGAGCAGTTCTTC.

In its sample, this clonotype was seen a few times. This chain joins TRBV28 and TRBJ2-4; D perhaps matches TRBD2 (6 bases). CDR1 MDHEN and CDR2 SYDVKM come from the germline V gene. V lost 3 bases and J 1 base, leaving 19 bases between the germline ends. The CDR3 is 18 residues long. The CDR3 nucleotides read TGTGCCAGCAGTTTCGGGACGGCGGAGGGTTCGGCCAAAAACATTCAGTACTTC. It translates to CASSFGTAEGSAKNIQYF.

Many counts were recorded for this clonotype. The CDR3 region is CASSWGTAENQPQHF. Written as DNA, the CDR3 is TGCGCCAGCAGCTGGGGGACAGCCGAGAATCAGCCCCAGCATTTT. This rearrangement joins TRBV5-1 to TRBJ1-5, with TRBD1 identical over 7 bases. From germline, CDR1 is SGHRS and CDR2 YFSETQ. This CDR3 comprises 15 residues. Trimming took 3 bases from V and 4 from J; bases not matched to a gene: 7.

Many counts were recorded for this clonotype. The V and J genes are TRBV4-1 and TRBJ2-5, with 7 positions matching TRBD2. V dropped 3 bases and J dropped 1; count of bases not matched to a gene: 5. The CDR3 is 15 amino acids. Germline loops: CDR1 MGHRA, CDR2 YSYEKL. For the CDR3, the DNA is TGCGCCAGCAGCCACCACGGGACTACCCAAGAGACCCAGTACTTC. Its protein product is CASSHHGTTQETQYF.

The gene calls are TRBV20-1 and TRBJ2-5, with 10 bases aligning to TRBD1. Germline V gives CDR1 DFQATT, CDR2 SNEGSKA (reference sequence). This CDR3 region has 12 residues. V shed 6 bases and J 4 bases; nucleotides not matched to a gene: 2. CDR3: CSARTGGETQYF. CDR3 DNA: TGCAGTGCCCGGACAGGGGGAGAGACCCAGTACTTC.

CDR3 bases: TGTGCCACCAGCAGAGATCACGCGGGGGCCATCCGTGGCTACACCTTC. Translated: CATSRDHAGAIRGYTF. The rearrangement joins TRBV15 to TRBJ1-2; tentative D call: TRBD1 (6 bases). V lost 0 bases and J lost 7, with 18 bases in between. Germline lookup yields CDR1 LNHNV and CDR2 YYDKDF (reference sequence). The CDR3 is 16 residues long. The full variable domain, rest sourced from reference TRBV15 and TRBJ1-2, is DAMVIQNPRYQVTQFGKPVTLSCSQTLNHNVMYWYQQKSSQAPKLLFHYYDKDFNNEADTPDNFQSRRPNTSFCFLDIRSPGLGDTAMYLCATSRDHAGAIRGYTFGSGTRLTVV.

The CDR3 coding sequence is TGTGCCAGCCCCTACAGGGATCCCTACGAGCAGTACGTC. This sequence encodes CASPYRDPYEQYV. J is TRBJ2-7 and V is TRBV2; D possibly corresponds to TRBD1 (6 bases). V lost 8 bases and J 2 bases, leaving 13 bases between the germline ends. The CDR3 spans 13 residues. The germline CDR1 and CDR2 sequences are SNHLY and FYNNEI.

CDR3 sequence (DNA): TGTGCCAGCAGCTTAGAAGGGGCGACCGGTCGGTACTTC. Translation: CASSLEGATGRYF. The chain is built from TRBV7-2 and TRBJ2-7; D perhaps matches TRBD1 (5 bases). From germline, CDR1 is SGHTA and CDR2 FQGNSA. This CDR3 spans 13 amino acids. V lost 1 base and J lost 12, with 16 bases in between. The whole variable domain, remainder taken from reference TRBV7-2 and TRBJ2-7, is GAGVSQSPSNKVTEKGKDVELRCDPISGHTALYWYRQSLGQGLEFLIYFQGNSAPDKSGLPSDRFSAERTGGSVSTLTIQRTQQEDSAVYLCASSLEGATGRYFGPGTRLTVT.